This is a list of T cell receptor beta chains from one sample in a study of human T cells and chemical hapten exposure. TCRdb fed the RACE reads into MiXCR, producing one record per CDR3 protein. This table holds 45,000 or so distinct CDR3 sequences, 3.5% to 4.5% found once. Sequences were obtained from whole blood. The source of these receptors is a human donor in good health. Some clones in this sample may be carry-over from other donors' samples. Each CDR3 is given with its conserved first and last residue. A D gene is named only where the DNA matches it firmly. The size of a clone is reported for some rows only, either as once, few or many, or as a class for expanded clones.

v_gene	d_gene	j_gene	abundance	CDR3aa	CDR3nt
TRBV28	TRBD2	TRBJ2-3	few	CASSFPHWLAGPDTQYF	TGTGCCAGCAGTTTTCCCCATTGGCTAGCGGGACCGGATACGCAGTATTTT
TRBV6-5	TRBD1	TRBJ2-7	NA	CASSYDRASYEQYF	TGTGCCAGCAGTTACGACAGGGCTTCCTACGAGCAGTACTTC
TRBV5-4	TRBD2	TRBJ2-3	NA	CASSLALAGRSTDTQYF	TGTGCCAGCAGCTTGGCCCTAGCGGGGCGAAGCACAGATACGCAGTATTTT
TRBV23-1	TRBD1	TRBJ2-5	NA	CASSQFPGQVRKTQYF	TGCGCCAGCAGTCAATTCCCGGGACAGGTTCGAAAGACCCAGTACTTC
TRBV25-1	TRBD2	TRBJ2-1	medium-sized	CASSETGGSYNEQFF	TGTGCCAGCAGTGAAACGGGAGGGAGCTACAATGAGCAGTTCTTC
TRBV29-1	NA	TRBJ2-1	many	CSVVTDSSYNEQFF	TGCAGCGTTGTGACGGATAGCTCCTACAATGAGCAGTTCTTC
TRBV6-1	NA	TRBJ2-6	few	CASSESLGAISGANVLTF	TGTGCCAGCAGTGAAAGTCTGGGCGCTATCTCTGGGGCCAACGTCCTGACTTTC
TRBV5-6	NA	TRBJ2-7	many	CASSFQVGVSYEQYF	TGTGCCAGCAGCTTCCAGGTAGGGGTGTCCTACGAGCAGTACTTC
TRBV12-3/TRBV12-4	NA	TRBJ1-5	many	CASRDTRVYSNQPQHF	TGTGCCAGCAGGGACACGAGGGTCTATAGCAATCAGCCCCAGCATTTT
TRBV24-1	TRBD1	TRBJ2-7	many	CATSDSNRGSYEQYF	TGTGCCACCAGTGATTCCAACAGGGGCTCCTACGAGCAGTACTTC
TRBV13	NA	TRBJ2-3	NA	CASSERPSTDTQYF	TGTGCCAGCAGCGAGAGGCCTAGCACAGATACGCAGTATTTT
TRBV5-5	TRBD1	TRBJ2-1	NA	CASSLAPGQAYNEQFF	TGTGCCAGCAGCTTGGCGCCGGGACAGGCCTACAATGAGCAGTTCTTC
TRBV13	NA	TRBJ2-7	NA	CASSLGDREQYF	TGTGCCAGCAGCTTAGGGGACAGAGAGCAATACTTC
TRBV4-1	NA	TRBJ1-4	many	CASSQVALNEKLFF	TGCGCCAGCAGCCAAGTTGCCCTTAATGAAAAACTGTTTTTT
TRBV28	NA	TRBJ2-3	many	CASSFEGSADTQYF	TGTGCCAGCAGTTTCGAGGGGAGCGCAGATACGCAGTATTTT